The 12 T cell receptor beta chains below come from one sample, sequenced in a study of radiotherapy plus CTLA-4 blockade in lung cancer. TCRdb's copy holds only in-frame clones and misses some; the assay was immunoSEQ multiplex PCR. This table has 70,000 to 90,000 clones, roughly 75% appearing once. This specimen was peripheral blood, taken from a patient treated with radiotherapy plus ipilimumab. These receptors were obtained from a human donor with non-small cell lung cancer who had a complete response to radiotherapy plus ipilimumab.

The chain carries TRBV6-1 and TRBJ2-2; D may be TRBD2 (6 bases). The CDR3 has 14 amino acids. The germline V and J ends were trimmed by 7 bases and 2 bases, with 11 bases remaining between them. The germline V gene has CDR1 MNHNS and CDR2 SASEGT. The CDR3, as DNA: TGTGCCAGCAAAACGGGACTCAACACCGGGGAGCTGTTTTTT. It encodes CASKTGLNTGELFF.

V and J are TRBV28 and TRBJ1-5; D is unclear. V dropped 3 bases and J dropped 4 bases, with 13 bases sitting between them. Germline assignment: CDR1 MDHEN and CDR2 SYDVKM. CDR3 length: 15 amino acids. This chain's CDR3 is CASSLLQARNQPQHF. The CDR3 DNA follows: TGTGCCAGCAGTTTGTTGCAGGCTAGAAATCAGCCCCAGCATTTT.

The chain links TRBV4-1 to TRBJ2-7, with a tentative D call TRBD2 (5 bases). V lost 10 bases and J 4 bases, leaving 17 bases between the germline ends. CDR3 size: 13 residues. CDR1 and CDR2 (germline): MGHRA, YSYEKL. The CDR3, as DNA: TGCGCCACCTCCCCGGGGAGAGGATACGAGCAGTACGTC. Translation gives CATSPGRGYEQYV.

The chain carries TRBV5-6 and TRBJ2-5; D is unclear. Germline lookup yields CDR1 SGHDT and CDR2 YYEEEE. The CDR3 covers 12 residues. V lost 3 bases and J 1 base, leaving 4 bases between the germline ends. This chain's CDR3 is CASSSIQETQYF. Here the CDR3 DNA reads TGTGCCAGCAGCTCTATCCAAGAGACCCAGTACTTC.

The V call is TRBV7-8, the J call TRBJ2-1; TRBD1 aligns across 10 bases. Germline CDR1 SGHVS, CDR2 FQNEAQ. This CDR3 region has 15 residues. J gave up 5 bases and V 1 base, and 2 bases lay outside the gene matches. CDR3: CASSLVGQGNNEQFF. The CDR3 coding sequence is TGTGCCAGCAGCTTAGTGGGACAGGGGAACAATGAGCAGTTCTTC.

The V call is TRBV7-9, the J call TRBJ1-1, with D uncertain. Per the germline V gene, CDR1 is SEHNR and CDR2 is FQNEAQ (reference sequence). The CDR3 consists of 15 residues. V was cut by 0 bases and J by 2 bases, with 10 bases left in between. Here the CDR3 DNA reads TGTGCCAGCAGCTTAGCGCTGGCGGGCAACACTGAAGCTTTCTTT. Residues: CASSLALAGNTEAFF.

This rearrangement joins TRBV10-3 to TRBJ2-2; 9 bases line up with TRBD1. Germline V gives CDR1 ENHRY, CDR2 SYGVKD. The V gene end was trimmed by 7 bases and the J gene end by 6 bases; junction bases not matched to a gene: 6. The CDR3 extends over 14 amino acids. As DNA, the CDR3 is TGTGCCATCACCTGGGACAGGGTATCCGGGGAGCTGTTTTTT. It yields the protein CAITWDRVSGELFF.

CDR3 region: CAIRGDSNQPQHF. Here the CDR3 DNA reads TGTGCCATCAGAGGGGACAGCAATCAGCCCCAGCATTTT. This chain joins TRBV10-3 and TRBJ1-5; D may be TRBD1 (5 bases). This CDR3 spans 13 amino acids. Germline V gives CDR1 ENHRY, CDR2 SYGVKD. V lost 6 bases to trimming and J lost 1 base, with 7 bases between them.

The V and J genes are TRBV11-2 and TRBJ2-7; 8 bases are shared with TRBD1. Trimming at V came to 5 bases and at J to 2 bases, leaving 5 bases not matched to a gene. The germline CDR1 and CDR2 sequences are SGHAT and FQNNGV. The CDR3 has 14 amino acids. The CDR3 DNA follows: TGTGCCAGCAGCGCCCGGGACAGGACCTACGAGCAGTACTTC. It yields the protein CASSARDRTYEQYF.

The V gene is TRBV19, the J gene TRBJ2-5, with 12 bases fitting TRBD2. V gave up 4 bases and J gave up 4 bases; unmatched junction bases: 10. In germline, CDR1 is LNHDA, CDR2 SQIVND (reference sequence). The CDR3 extends over 17 amino acids. Written as DNA, the CDR3 is TGTGCCAGTAGTAAAGGGACTAGCGGGTGGGGAGGAGAGACCCAGTACTTC. As protein: CASSKGTSGWGGETQYF.

V and J are TRBV7-6 and TRBJ2-7; a possible D gene is TRBD1 (5 bases). The germline gives CDR1 SGHVS, CDR2 FNYEAQ. The CDR3 consists of 15 residues. Deletions cut 1 base from V and 3 bases from J, with 13 bases between. The CDR3 reads CASSLDGQGGYEQYF. Here the CDR3 DNA reads TGTGCCAGCAGCTTAGATGGGCAGGGCGGCTACGAGCAGTACTTC.

The rearrangement links TRBV5-4 to TRBJ1-1; the D is unclear. CDR1 is SGHNT and CDR2 is YYREEE in the germline V gene (reference sequence). Trimming shortened V by 0 bases and J by 0 bases, and 9 bases separated the two germline ends. The CDR3 has 15 residues. Here the CDR3 reads CASSLAGYMNTEAFF. Here the CDR3 DNA reads TGTGCCAGCAGCTTGGCTGGATATATGAACACTGAAGCTTTCTTT.